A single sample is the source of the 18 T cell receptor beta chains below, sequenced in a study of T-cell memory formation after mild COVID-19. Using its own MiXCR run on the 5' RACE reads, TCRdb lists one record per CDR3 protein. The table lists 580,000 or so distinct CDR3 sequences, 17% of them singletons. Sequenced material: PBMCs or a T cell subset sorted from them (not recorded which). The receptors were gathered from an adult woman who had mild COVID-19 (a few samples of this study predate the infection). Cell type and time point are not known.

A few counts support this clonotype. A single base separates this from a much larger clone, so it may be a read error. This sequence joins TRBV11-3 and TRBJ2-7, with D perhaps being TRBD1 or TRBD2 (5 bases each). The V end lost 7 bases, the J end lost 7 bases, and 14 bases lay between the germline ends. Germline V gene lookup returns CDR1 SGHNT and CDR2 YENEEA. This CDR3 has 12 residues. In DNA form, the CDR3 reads TGTGCCAGCACCTCGGGGCTACGAGAGCAGTACTTC. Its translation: CASTSGLREQYF.

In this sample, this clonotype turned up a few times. CDR3 nucleotides: TGTGCCACCAGCAGAGTCGGGGGGTCCCATGAGCAGTTCTTC. Its protein product is CATSRVGGSHEQFF. The chain couples TRBV15 to TRBJ2-1; 7 bases line up with TRBD2. The CDR3 runs 14 residues. With V trimmed by 1 base and J by 8 bases, 5 bases remained unmatched. The germline CDR1 and CDR2 sequences are LNHNV and YYDKDF (reference sequence).

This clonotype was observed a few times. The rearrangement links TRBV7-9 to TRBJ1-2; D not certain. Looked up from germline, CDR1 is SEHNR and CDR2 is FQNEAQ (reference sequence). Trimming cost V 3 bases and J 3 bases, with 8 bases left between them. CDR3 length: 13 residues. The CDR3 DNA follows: TGTGCCAGCAGCTTCGAGAGTGACTATGGCTACACCTTC. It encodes CASSFESDYGYTF. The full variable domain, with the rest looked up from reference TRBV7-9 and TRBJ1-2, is DTGVSQNPRHKITKRGQNVTFRCDPISEHNRLYWYRQTLGQGPEFLTYFQNEAQLEKSRLLSDRFSAERPKGSFSTLEIQRTEQGDSAMYLCASSFESDYGYTFGSGTRLTVV.

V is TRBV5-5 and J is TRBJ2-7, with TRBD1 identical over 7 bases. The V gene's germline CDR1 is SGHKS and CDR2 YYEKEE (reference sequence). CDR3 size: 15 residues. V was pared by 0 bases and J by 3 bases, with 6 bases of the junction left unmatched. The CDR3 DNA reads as TGTGCCAGCAGCTTGGCCAGGGACAGCATCTACGAGCAGTACTTC. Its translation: CASSLARDSIYEQYF.

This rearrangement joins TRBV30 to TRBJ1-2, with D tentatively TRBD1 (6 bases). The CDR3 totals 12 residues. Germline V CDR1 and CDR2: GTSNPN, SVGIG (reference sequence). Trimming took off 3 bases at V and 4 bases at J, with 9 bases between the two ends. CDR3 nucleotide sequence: TGTGCCTGGAGAAGAGGGGGCTATGGCTACACCTTC. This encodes CAWRRGGYGYTF.

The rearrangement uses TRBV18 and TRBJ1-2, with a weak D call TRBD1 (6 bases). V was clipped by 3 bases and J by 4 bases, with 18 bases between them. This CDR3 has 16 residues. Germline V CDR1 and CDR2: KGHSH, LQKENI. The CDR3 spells CASSPQGTPGGYGYTF. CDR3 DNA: TGTGCCAGCTCACCTCAGGGGACACCCGGCGGCTATGGCTACACCTTC.

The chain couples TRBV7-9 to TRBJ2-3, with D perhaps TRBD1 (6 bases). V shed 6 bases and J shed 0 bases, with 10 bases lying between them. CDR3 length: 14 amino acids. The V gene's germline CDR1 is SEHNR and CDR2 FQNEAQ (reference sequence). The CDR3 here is CASRPDSSTDTQYF. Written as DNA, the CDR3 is TGTGCCAGCAGACCGGACAGTAGCACAGATACGCAGTATTTT.

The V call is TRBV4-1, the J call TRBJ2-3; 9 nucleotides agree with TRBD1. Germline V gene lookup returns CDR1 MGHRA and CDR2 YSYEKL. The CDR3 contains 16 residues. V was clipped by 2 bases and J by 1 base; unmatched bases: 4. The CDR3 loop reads CASSQNRDRGTDTQYF. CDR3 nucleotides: TGCGCCAGCAGCCAAAACCGGGACAGGGGCACAGATACGCAGTATTTT.

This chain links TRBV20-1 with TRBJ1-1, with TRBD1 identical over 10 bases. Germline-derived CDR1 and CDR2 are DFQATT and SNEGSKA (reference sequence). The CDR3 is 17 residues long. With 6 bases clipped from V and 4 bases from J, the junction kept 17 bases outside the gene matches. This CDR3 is CSAHTPGQGSLATEAFF. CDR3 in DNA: TGCAGTGCACACACCCCGGGACAGGGGTCCTTAGCCACTGAAGCTTTCTTT.

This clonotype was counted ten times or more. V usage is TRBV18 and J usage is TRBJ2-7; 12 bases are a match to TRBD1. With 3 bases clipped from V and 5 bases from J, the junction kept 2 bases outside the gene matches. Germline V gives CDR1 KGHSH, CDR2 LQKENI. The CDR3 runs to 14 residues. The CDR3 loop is CASSPGQGAHEQYF. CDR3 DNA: TGTGCCAGCTCACCGGGACAGGGGGCTCACGAGCAGTACTTC.

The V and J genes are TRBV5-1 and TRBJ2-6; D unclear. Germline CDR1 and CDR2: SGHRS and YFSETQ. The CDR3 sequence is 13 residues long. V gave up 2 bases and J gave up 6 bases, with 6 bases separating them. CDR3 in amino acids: CASSLNLANVLTF. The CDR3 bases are TGCGCCAGCAGCTTAAACCTGGCCAACGTCCTGACTTTC.

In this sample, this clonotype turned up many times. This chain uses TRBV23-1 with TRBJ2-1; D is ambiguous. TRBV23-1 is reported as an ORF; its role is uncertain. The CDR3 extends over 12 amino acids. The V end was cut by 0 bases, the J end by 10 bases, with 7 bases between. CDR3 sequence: CASSQSIAEQFF. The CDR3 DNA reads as TGCGCCAGCAGTCAATCTATCGCCGAGCAGTTCTTC.

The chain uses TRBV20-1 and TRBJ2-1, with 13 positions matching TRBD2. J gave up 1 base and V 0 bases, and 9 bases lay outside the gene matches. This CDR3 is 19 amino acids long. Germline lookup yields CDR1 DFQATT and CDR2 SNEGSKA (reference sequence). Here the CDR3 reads CSARDSTSGGVKSYNEQFF. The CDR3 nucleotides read TGCAGTGCTAGAGATTCCACTAGCGGGGGGGTCAAATCCTACAATGAGCAGTTCTTC.

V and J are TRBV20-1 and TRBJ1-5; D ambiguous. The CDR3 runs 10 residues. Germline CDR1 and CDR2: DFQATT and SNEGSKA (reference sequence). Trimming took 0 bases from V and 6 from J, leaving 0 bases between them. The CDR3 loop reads CSARDQPQHF. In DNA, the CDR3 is TGCAGTGCTAGAGATCAGCCCCAGCATTTT.

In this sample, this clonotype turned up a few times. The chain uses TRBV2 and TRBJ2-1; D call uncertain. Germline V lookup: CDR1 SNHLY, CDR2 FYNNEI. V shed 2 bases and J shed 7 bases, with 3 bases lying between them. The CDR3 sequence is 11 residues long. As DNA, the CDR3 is TGTGCCAGCAGTGAAAGGAATGAGCAGTTCTTC. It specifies CASSERNEQFF.

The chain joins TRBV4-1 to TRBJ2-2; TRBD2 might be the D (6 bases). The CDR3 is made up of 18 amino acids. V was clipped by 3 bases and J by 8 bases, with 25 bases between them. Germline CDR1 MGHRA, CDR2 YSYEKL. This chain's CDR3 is CASSHLGQRRVNWGELFF. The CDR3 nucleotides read TGCGCCAGCAGCCACCTTGGTCAAAGGAGGGTGAATTGGGGGGAGCTGTTTTTT.

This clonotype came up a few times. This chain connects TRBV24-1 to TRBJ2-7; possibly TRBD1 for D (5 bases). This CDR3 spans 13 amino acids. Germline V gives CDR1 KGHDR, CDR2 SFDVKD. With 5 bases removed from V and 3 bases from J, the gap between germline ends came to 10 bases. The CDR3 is CATSGTKGYEQYF. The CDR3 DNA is TGTGCCACCAGTGGGACAAAAGGCTACGAGCAGTACTTC.

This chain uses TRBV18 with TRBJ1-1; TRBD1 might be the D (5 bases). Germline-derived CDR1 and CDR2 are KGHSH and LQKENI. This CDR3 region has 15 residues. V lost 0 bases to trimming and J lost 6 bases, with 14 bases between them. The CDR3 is CASSPPGQSTAEAFF. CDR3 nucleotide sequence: TGTGCCAGCTCACCACCGGGGCAGTCGACAGCTGAAGCTTTCTTT.